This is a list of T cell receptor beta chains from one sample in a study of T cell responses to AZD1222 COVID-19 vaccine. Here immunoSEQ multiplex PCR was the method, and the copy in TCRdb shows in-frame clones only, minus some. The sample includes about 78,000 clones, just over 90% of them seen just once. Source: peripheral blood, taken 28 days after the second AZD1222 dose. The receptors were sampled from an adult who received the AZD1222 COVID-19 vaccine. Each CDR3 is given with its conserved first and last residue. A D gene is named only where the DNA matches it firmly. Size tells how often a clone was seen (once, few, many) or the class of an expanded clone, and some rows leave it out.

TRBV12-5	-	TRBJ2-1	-	TGTGCTAGTGGTTTGAGGGGGGCTCGTGAGCAGTTCTTC	CASGLRGAREQFF
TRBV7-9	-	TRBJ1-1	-	TGTGCCAGCAGCTTGAGTGAAGCTTTCTTT	CASSLSEAFF
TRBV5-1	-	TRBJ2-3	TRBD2	TGCGCCAGCAGCCCCACCCCGGGACTAGCGGGAGGCACAGATACGCAGTATTTT	CASSPTPGLAGGTDTQYF
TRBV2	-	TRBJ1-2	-	TGTGCCAGCAGTGATCGGGGAGGAGAGAACTATGGCTACACCTTC	CASSDRGGENYGYTF
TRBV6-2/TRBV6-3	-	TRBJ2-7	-	TGTGCCAGCAGTTACGGTCCCCAGGGTGGTAACTACGAGCAGTACTTC	CASSYGPQGGNYEQYF
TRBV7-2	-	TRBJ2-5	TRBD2	TGTGCCAGCAGCTTAGGGACTAGCGGGCCTCAAGAGACCCAGTACTTC	CASSLGTSGPQETQYF
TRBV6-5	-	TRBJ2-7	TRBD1	TGTGCCAGCAGCACACAGGGGGCAGGGGGGTACGAGCAGTACTTC	CASSTQGAGGYEQYF
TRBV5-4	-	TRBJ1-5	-	TGTGCCAGCAGCTTGGGAGATCAGCCCCAGCATTTT	CASSLGDQPQHF
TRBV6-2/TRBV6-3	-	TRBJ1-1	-	TGTGCCAGCAGCTGGGACAAGTGGGAGGCTTTCTTT	CASSWDKWEAFF
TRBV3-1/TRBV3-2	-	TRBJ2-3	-	TGTGCCAGCAGCCAAGACGGCAGGGTGACCAGGTTT	CASSQDGRVTRF
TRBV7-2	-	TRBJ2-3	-	TGTGCCAGCAGCTTAAATTCTGCAGGGGATACGCAGTATTTT	CASSLNSAGDTQYF
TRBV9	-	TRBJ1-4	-	TGTGCCAGCAGCCCCCGGACAGTGGAGTATGAAAAACTGTTTTTT	CASSPRTVEYEKLFF
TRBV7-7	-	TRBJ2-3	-	TGTGCCAGCAGCTTAGACAGGGCAACAGATACGCAGTATTTT	CASSLDRATDTQYF
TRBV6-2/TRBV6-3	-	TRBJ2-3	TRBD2	TGTGCCAGCAGTACTTGGACTAGCGGGCAGTATTTT	CASSTWTSGQYF
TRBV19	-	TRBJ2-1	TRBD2	TGTGCCACCGCGGGGGTGGAGCAGTTCTTC	CATAGVEQFF
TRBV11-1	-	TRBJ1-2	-	TGTGCCAGCAGCCCAGGCGACTATGGCTACACCTTC	CASSPGDYGYTF
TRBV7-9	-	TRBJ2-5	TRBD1	TGTGCCAGCAGTCAGGGGGAAGAGACCCAGTACTTC	CASSQGEETQYF
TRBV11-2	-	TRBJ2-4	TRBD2	TGTGCCAGCAGCCCTAGCGGGCCACTAGCCAAAAACATTCAGTACTTC	CASSPSGPLAKNIQYF
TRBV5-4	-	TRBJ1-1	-	TGTGCCAGCAGCAACAGGGAGAGGGGCACTGAAGCTTTCTTT	CASSNRERGTEAFF
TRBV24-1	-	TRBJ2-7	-	TGTGCCACCAAACCGGGAGAATCCTACGAGCAGTACTTC	CATKPGESYEQYF
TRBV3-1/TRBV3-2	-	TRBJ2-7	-	TGTGCCAGCAGCCCGGGGATCGCCTACGAGCAGTACTTC	CASSPGIAYEQYF
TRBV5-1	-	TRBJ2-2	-	TGCGCCAGCAGCCCGTTAGACCTCTCGGGGACCGGGGAGCTGTTTTTT	CASSPLDLSGTGELFF
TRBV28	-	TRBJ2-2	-	TGTGCCAGCTTGGGCATGGGACACGGGGAGCTGTTTTTT	CASLGMGHGELFF
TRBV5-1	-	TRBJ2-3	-	TGCGCCAGCAGCTTGGATCCCGGGAGTCGGCCGCAGTATTTT	CASSLDPGSRPQYF
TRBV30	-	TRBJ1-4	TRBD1	TGTGCCTGGAGTATCAGGGGGGTCCGTAATGAAAAACTGTTTTTT	CAWSIRGVRNEKLFF
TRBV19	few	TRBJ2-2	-	TGTGCCAGCGGTACAGGGTGGGAAGACACCGGGGAGCTGTTTTTT	CASGTGWEDTGELFF
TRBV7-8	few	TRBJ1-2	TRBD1	TGTGCCAGCAGCTTAGGGGGACCGGGACAGAGTAACTATGGCTACACCTTC	CASSLGGPGQSNYGYTF
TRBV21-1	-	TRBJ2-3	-	TGTGCCAGCAGCAAAGGAAGTCTAGCGGTTCTCACAGATACGCAGTATTTT	CASSKGSLAVLTDTQYF
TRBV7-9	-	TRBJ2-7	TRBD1	TGTGCCAGCAGCTCGGGACAGGGGGTCTACGAGCAGTACTTC	CASSSGQGVYEQYF
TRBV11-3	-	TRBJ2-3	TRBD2	TGTGCCAGCGGTGGCGGGAGGGGCACAGATACGCAGTATTTT	CASGGGRGTDTQYF
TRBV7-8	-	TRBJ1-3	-	TGTGCCAGCAGCTTAGGGGCGCAAAACTCTGGAAACACCATATATTTT	CASSLGAQNSGNTIYF
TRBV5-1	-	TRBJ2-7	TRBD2	TGCGCCAGCAGCTTGGACGGGAGGGGGATATTCGACGAGCAGTACTTC	CASSLDGRGIFDEQYF
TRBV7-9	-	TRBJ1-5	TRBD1	TGTGCCAGCAGCTTAGGGGACAGGGGCCATCAGCCCCAGCATTTT	CASSLGDRGHQPQHF
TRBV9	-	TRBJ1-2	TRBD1	TGTGCCAGCAGCGTAGTCCAAGGGACAGTGAGTGGCTACACCTTC	CASSVVQGTVSGYTF
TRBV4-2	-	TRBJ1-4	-	TGTGCCAGCAGCCAAGACACTGGCGTCAATGAAAAACTGTTTTTT	CASSQDTGVNEKLFF
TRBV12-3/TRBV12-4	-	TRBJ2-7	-	TGTGCCAGCAGTCTCACAGGATCCTACGAGCAGTACTTC	CASSLTGSYEQYF
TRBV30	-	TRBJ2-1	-	TGTGCCTGGAGTGAACAGGTTAACTACAATGAGCAGTTCTTC	CAWSEQVNYNEQFF
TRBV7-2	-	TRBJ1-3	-	TGTGCCAGCAGCTCTCGAGGGGCGGGGGCGAGTGGAAACACCATATATTTT	CASSSRGAGASGNTIYF
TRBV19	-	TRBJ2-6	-	TGTGCCAGTAGTATGAGCGGAACATCTGGGGCCAACGTCCTGACTTTC	CASSMSGTSGANVLTF
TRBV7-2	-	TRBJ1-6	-	TGTGCCAGCAGCTTAAGGTCTGATAATTCACCCCTCCACTTT	CASSLRSDNSPLHF
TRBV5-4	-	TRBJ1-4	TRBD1	TGTGCCAGCAGCTCCGGGACAGAAAATGAAAAACTGTTTTTT	CASSSGTENEKLFF
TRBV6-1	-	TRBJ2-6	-	TGTGCCAGCCTCCAACCCTCTGGGGCCAACGTCCTGACTTTC	CASLQPSGANVLTF